This passage covers 2 T cell receptor beta chains from one sample sequenced in a study of cytotoxic CD8 clonotypes in ibrutinib-treated CLL. Data came from immunoSEQ multiplex PCR; TCRdb stores just in-frame clones and leaves some out. The repertoire consists of about 130,000 clones, with roughly 76% occurring once and the leading ten covering just over 5%. The sequences come from PBMCs, collected after 24 months of ibrutinib treatment. Receptors were obtained from a human donor with chronic lymphocytic leukemia.

This clone occurred a few times. The V and J genes are TRBV28 and TRBJ1-5, with D perhaps matching TRBD1 (6 bases). Deletions cut 2 bases from V and 4 bases from J, with 18 bases between. Germline-derived CDR1 and CDR2 are MDHEN and SYDVKM. This CDR3 contains 17 residues. In DNA, the CDR3 is TGTGCCAGCAGTTTACTCGAGGGCAGGGGCCTAAATCAGCCCCAGCATTTT. It specifies CASSLLEGRGLNQPQHF.

The chain links TRBV7-3 to TRBJ2-3; 8 bases are shared with TRBD2. CDR1 SGHTA and CDR2 FQGTGA come from the germline V gene. The CDR3 spans 16 residues. J lost 3 bases, V lost 0 bases, and 5 bases had no gene match. The CDR3 nucleotides read TGTGCCAGCAGCTTAACGGCGGGACTAGAAACAGATACGCAGTATTTT. It codes for CASSLTAGLETDTQYF.